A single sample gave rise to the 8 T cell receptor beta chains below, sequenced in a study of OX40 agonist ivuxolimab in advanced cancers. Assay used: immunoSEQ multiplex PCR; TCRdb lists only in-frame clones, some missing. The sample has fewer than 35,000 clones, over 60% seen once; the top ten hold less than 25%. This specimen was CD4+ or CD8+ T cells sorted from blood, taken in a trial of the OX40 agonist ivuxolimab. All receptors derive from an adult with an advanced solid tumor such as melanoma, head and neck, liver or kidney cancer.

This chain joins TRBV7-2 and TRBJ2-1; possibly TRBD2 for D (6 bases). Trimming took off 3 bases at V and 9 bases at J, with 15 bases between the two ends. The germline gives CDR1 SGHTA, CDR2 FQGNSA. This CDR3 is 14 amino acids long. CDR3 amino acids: CASSFERARGEQFF. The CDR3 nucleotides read TGTGCCAGCAGCTTCGAGCGGGCGCGAGGTGAGCAGTTCTTC. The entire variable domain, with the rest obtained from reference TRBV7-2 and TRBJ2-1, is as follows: GAGVSQSPSNKVTEKGKDVELRCDPISGHTALYWYRQSLGQGLEFLIYFQGNSAPDKSGLPSDRFSAERTGGSVSTLTIQRTQQEDSAVYLCASSFERARGEQFFGPGTRLTVL.

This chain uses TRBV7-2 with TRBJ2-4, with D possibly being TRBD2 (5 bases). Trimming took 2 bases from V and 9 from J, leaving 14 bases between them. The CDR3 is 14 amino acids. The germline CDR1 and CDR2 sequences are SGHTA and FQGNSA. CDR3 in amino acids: CASSLNPDWGIQYF. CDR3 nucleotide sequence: TGTGCCAGCAGCTTAAACCCGGACTGGGGCATTCAGTACTTC. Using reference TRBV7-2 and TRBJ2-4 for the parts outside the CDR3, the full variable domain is GAGVSQSPSNKVTEKGKDVELRCDPISGHTALYWYRQSLGQGLEFLIYFQGNSAPDKSGLPSDRFSAERTGGSVSTLTIQRTQQEDSAVYLCASSLNPDWGIQYFGAGTRLSVL.

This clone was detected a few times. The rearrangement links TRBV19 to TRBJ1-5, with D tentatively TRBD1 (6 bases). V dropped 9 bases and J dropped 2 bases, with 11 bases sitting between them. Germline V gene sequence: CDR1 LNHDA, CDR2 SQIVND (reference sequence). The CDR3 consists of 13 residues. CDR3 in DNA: TGTGCCAGCACAGGGTATGGCAATCAGCCCCAGCATTTT. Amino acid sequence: CASTGYGNQPQHF.

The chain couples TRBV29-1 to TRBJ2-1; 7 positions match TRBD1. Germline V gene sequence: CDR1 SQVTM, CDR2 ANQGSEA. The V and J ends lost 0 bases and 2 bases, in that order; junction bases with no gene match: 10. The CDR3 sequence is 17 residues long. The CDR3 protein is CSVEDLRDRPTYNEQFF. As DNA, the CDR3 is TGCAGCGTTGAAGATCTCAGGGACAGACCCACCTACAATGAGCAGTTCTTC.

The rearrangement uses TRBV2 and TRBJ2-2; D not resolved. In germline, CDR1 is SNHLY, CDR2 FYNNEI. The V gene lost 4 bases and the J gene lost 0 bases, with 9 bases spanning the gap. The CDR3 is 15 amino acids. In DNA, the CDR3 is TGTGCCAGCAGTGCAGGTGCCGCGAACACCGGGGAGCTGTTTTTT. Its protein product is CASSAGAANTGELFF.

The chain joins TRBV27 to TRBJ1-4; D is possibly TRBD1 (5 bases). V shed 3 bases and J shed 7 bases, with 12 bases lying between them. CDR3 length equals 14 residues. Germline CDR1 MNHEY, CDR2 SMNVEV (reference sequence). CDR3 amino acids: CASSFGGRSEKLFF. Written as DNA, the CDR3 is TGTGCCAGCAGTTTCGGGGGGAGGAGTGAAAAACTGTTTTTT.

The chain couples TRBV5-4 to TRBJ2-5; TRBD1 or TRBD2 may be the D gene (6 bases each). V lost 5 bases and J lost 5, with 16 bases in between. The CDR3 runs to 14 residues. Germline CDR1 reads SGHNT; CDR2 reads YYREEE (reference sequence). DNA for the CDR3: TGTGCCAGCAGACTCCCGGGGGCGGTGGAGACCCAGTACTTC. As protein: CASRLPGAVETQYF.

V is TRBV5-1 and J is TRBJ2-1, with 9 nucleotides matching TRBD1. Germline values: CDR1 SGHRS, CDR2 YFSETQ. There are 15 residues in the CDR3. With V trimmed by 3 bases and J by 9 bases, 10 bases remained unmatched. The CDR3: CASSWSTGGEGEQFF. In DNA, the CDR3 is TGCGCCAGCAGCTGGTCGACAGGGGGAGAGGGTGAGCAGTTCTTC.